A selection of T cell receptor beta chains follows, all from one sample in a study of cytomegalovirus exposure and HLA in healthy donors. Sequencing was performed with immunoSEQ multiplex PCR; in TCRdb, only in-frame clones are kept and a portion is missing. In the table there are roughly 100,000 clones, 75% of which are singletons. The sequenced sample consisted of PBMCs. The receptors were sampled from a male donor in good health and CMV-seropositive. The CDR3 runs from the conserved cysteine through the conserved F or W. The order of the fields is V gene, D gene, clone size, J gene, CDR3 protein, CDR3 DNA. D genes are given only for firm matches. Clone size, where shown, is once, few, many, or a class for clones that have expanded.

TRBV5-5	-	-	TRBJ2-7	CASSLVSGTTYEQYF	TGTGCCAGCAGCTTGGTTTCAGGTACAACCTACGAGCAGTACTTC
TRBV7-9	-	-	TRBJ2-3	CASSSSYPRDTQYF	TGTGCCAGCAGCAGTAGTTACCCCCGAGATACGCAGTATTTT
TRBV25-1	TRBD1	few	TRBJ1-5	CASSGEDRALNQPQNF	TGTGCCAGCAGTGGGGAAGACAGGGCATTAAATCAGCCCCAGAATTTT
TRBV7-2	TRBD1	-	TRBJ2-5	CASSPRTGMETQYF	TGTGCCAGCAGCCCCCGGACAGGGATGGAGACCCAGTACTTC
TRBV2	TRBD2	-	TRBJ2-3	CASTGLAGVSDTQYF	TGTGCCAGCACTGGACTAGCGGGAGTGTCAGATACGCAGTATTTT
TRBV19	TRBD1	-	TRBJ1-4	CATRDRGFTANEKLFF	TGTGCCACCCGGGACAGGGGGTTTACGGCTAATGAAAAACTGTTTTTT
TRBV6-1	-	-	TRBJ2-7	CASSEASRASYEQYF	TGTGCCAGCAGTGAAGCGAGCCGAGCCTCCTACGAGCAGTACTTC
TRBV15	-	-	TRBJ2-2	CATSRDGRESNTGELFF	TGTGCCACCAGCAGAGATGGCCGGGAGTCGAACACCGGGGAGCTGTTTTTT
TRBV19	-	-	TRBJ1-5	CATKPTGNSNQPQHF	TGTGCCACAAAACCGACGGGAAATAGCAATCAGCCCCAGCATTTT
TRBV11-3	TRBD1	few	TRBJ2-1	CASSLEGQGAPYNEQFF	TGTGCCAGCAGCTTAGAGGGTCAGGGGGCACCCTACAATGAGCAGTTCTTC
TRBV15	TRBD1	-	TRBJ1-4	CATRAGTGNGANEKLFF	TGTGCCACCCGAGCCGGGACAGGGAATGGAGCTAATGAAAAACTGTTTTTT
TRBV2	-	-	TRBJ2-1	CASMGAAAYNEQFF	TGTGCCAGCATGGGGGCCGCCGCCTACAATGAGCAGTTCTTC
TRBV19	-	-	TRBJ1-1	CASKLRGADTEAFF	TGTGCCAGTAAGTTAAGGGGCGCCGACACTGAAGCTTTCTTT
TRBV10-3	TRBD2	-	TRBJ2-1	CAISYTGTSSNNEQFF	TGTGCCATCAGTTATACCGGGACTAGTTCTAACAATGAGCAGTTCTTC
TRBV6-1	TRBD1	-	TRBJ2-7	CASIGDSSLGYF	TGTGCCAGCATCGGGGACAGCTCTCTCGGGTACTTC
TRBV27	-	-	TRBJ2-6	CASSVNAGANVLTF	TGTGCCAGCAGTGTAAATGCTGGGGCCAACGTCCTGACTTTC
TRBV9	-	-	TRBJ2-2	CASSVLSGANTGELFF	TGTGCCAGCAGCGTATTATCAGGGGCGAACACCGGGGAGCTGTTTTTT
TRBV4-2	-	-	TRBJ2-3	CASSQEPGVGTDTQYF	TGTGCCAGCAGCCAAGAGCCGGGAGTTGGCACAGATACGCAGTATTTT
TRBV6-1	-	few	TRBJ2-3	CASSAQGTTDTQYF	TGTGCCAGCAGTGCCCAGGGAACCACAGATACGCAGTATTTT
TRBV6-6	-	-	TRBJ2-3	CAALGSPSTDTQYF	TGTGCCGCTCTAGGCAGTCCTAGCACAGATACGCAGTATTTT
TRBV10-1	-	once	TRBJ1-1	CASSEGRGTEAFF	TGCGCCAGCAGTGAGGGAAGGGGCACTGAAGCTTTCTTT
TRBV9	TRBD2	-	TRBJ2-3	CASSTRLAGGTDTQYF	TGTGCCAGCAGCACCCGACTAGCGGGAGGCACAGATACGCAGTATTTT
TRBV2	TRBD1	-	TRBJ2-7	CASSSGQGYEQYF	TGTGCCAGCAGCTCAGGACAGGGCTACGAGCAGTACTTC
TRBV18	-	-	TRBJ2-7	CASSPPADPANEQYF	TGTGCCAGCTCACCACCGGCGGATCCCGCCAACGAGCAGTACTTC
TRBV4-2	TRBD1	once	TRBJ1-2	CASSQVGTGDGGYGYTF	TGTGCCAGCAGCCAAGTGGGGACAGGGGATGGTGGCTATGGCTACACCTTC
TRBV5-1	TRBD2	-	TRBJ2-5	CASSSQAGKFQETQYF	TGCGCCAGCAGCTCACAAGCGGGGAAATTTCAAGAGACCCAGTACTTC
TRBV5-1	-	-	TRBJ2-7	CASSLLGPLYEQYF	TGCGCCAGCAGCTTGCTTGGGCCTCTCTACGAGCAGTACTTC
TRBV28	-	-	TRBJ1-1	CASSSGNRGLNTEAFF	TGTGCCAGCAGTTCGGGGAACAGAGGCCTGAACACTGAAGCTTTCTTT
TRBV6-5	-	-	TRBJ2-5	CASSYTQGRRGETQYF	TGTGCCAGCAGTTATACGCAGGGCCGGCGGGGAGAGACCCAGTACTTC
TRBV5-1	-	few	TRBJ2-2	CASSLATGYSAGELFF	TGCGCCAGCAGCTTGGCAACAGGGTACTCGGCCGGGGAGCTGTTTTTT
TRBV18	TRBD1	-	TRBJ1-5	CASSPDPRGPHQPQHF	TGTGCCAGCTCACCAGACCCGAGGGGGCCCCATCAGCCCCAGCATTTT
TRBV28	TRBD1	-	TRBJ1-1	CASSSTGTVNTEAFF	TGTGCCAGCAGTTCGACCGGGACAGTGAACACTGAAGCTTTCTTT
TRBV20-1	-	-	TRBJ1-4	CSASRGEKLFF	TGCAGTGCTAGCAGGGGCGAAAAACTGTTTTTT
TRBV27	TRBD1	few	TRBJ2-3	CASGWGTESTDTQYF	TGTGCCAGCGGGTGGGGGACAGAGTCCACAGATACGCAGTATTTT
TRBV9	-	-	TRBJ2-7	CASSAVGYEQYF	TGTGCCAGCAGTGCGGTCGGATACGAGCAGTACTTC
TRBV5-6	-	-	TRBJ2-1	CASTPLGEALNEQFF	TGTGCCAGCACTCCTCTAGGGGAGGCCCTCAATGAGCAGTTCTTC
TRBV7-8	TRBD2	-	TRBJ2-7	CASSPRSGRGEQYF	TGTGCCAGCAGCCCCCGTAGCGGGAGGGGCGAGCAGTACTTC
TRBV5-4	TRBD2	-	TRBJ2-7	CASSLPGGRNEQYF	TGTGCCAGCAGCTTGCCGGGGGGTCGGAACGAGCAGTACTTC
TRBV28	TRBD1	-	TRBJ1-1	CASSLPAAGDSENPTEAFF	TGTGCCAGCAGTTTACCCGCGGCCGGGGACAGCGAAAACCCCACTGAAGCTTTCTTT
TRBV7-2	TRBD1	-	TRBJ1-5	CASSIRGQGPYSNQPQHF	TGTGCCAGCAGTATCCGGGGACAGGGGCCTTATAGCAATCAGCCCCAGCATTTT
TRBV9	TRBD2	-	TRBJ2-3	CASSARTSGDTDTQYF	TGTGCCAGCAGCGCACGGACTAGCGGGGACACAGATACGCAGTATTTT
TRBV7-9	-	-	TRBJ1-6	CSSSLGSSPLHF	TGTTCCAGCAGCTTAGGTAGTTCACCCCTCCACTTT
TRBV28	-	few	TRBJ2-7	CASSLTRQVEQYF	TGTGCCAGCAGTTTAACCCGACAGGTCGAGCAGTACTTC
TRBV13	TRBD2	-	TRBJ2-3	CASSQRGGGPRNTQYF	TGTGCCAGCAGCCAACGAGGCGGGGGACCCAGAAATACGCAGTATTTT
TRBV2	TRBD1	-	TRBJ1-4	CASRGTGQYEKLFF	TGTGCCAGCAGGGGTACGGGACAGTATGAAAAACTGTTTTTT